This entry lists 3 T cell receptor beta chains sequenced from one sample in a study of Ad26.COV2.S vaccination and SARS-CoV-2 variants. Clones were sequenced by immunoSEQ multiplex PCR, and TCRdb holds only the in-frame ones, with some missing. The table has about 410,000 clones, 75% to 90% seen once. Treatment here: around 19 received Ad26.COV2.S at low or high dose, single or two shots; about 5 received placebo; per-sample allocation not given. Sampling took place 63 days after the first vaccine or placebo injection. This sample comprised peripheral blood, obtained in a trial of Ad26.COV2.S vaccine versus placebo. Receptors were obtained from a person aged 18 to 65 who received the Ad26.COV2.S COVID-19 vaccine or a placebo.

The chain combines TRBV25-1 with TRBJ1-6, with D possibly matching TRBD1 (6 bases). Per the germline V gene, CDR1 is MGHDK and CDR2 is SYGVNS. With 2 bases removed from V and 6 bases from J, the gap between germline ends came to 11 bases. CDR3 length equals 15 residues. In nucleotides, the CDR3 is TGTGCCAGCAGTGAACCCGGGGGCGGTAATTCACCCCTCCACTTT. It encodes CASSEPGGGNSPLHF.

The V and J genes are TRBV5-1 and TRBJ2-3; TRBD2 matches at 7 bases. The J segment lost 3 bases and the V segment lost 6 bases, leaving 7 bases of the junction unmatched. Germline CDR1 SGHRS, CDR2 YFSETQ. The CDR3 length is 14 residues. Written as DNA, the CDR3 is TGCGCCAGCACGACCCTAGCGGTGACAGATACGCAGTATTTT. Protein product: CASTTLAVTDTQYF.

The rearrangement links TRBV7-2 to TRBJ1-3; D is unresolved. Germline V gene lookup returns CDR1 SGHTA and CDR2 FQGNSA. This CDR3 contains 12 residues. V lost 9 bases to trimming and J lost 1 base, with 7 bases between them. Here the CDR3 reads CASTDSGNTIYF. CDR3 nucleotides: TGTGCCAGTACAGATTCTGGAAACACCATATATTTT.